This is a list of T cell receptor beta chains from one sample in a study of blood T cell repertoires in COVID-19. Profiling relied on immunoSEQ multiplex PCR, and the TCRdb table lists in-frame clones only, not all of them. This sample has 15,000 to 20,000 clones, with approximately 93% found just once. Sequenced sample: peripheral blood. These receptors originate from a human donor in a cohort sampled during active COVID-19. Both conserved end residues are part of each CDR3. Each record gives: CDR3 length, D gene, clone size, J gene, V gene, CDR3 protein, CDR3 DNA. A D gene is named only where the DNA matches it firmly. Size is stated for part of the rows, as once, few or many counts, or as a class when the clone is expanded.

CDR3 length: 17
D gene: NA
clone size: NA
J gene: TRBJ1-1
V gene: TRBV19
CDR3 protein: CASNPARGPARNTEAFF
CDR3 DNA: TGTGCCAGTAATCCCGCCCGCGGCCCGGCCCGGAACACTGAAGCTTTCTTT

CDR3 length: 14
D gene: NA
clone size: NA
J gene: TRBJ1-3
V gene: TRBV19
CDR3 protein: CASSAQGGGNTIYF
CDR3 DNA: TGTGCCAGTAGTGCCCAGGGAGGAGGAAACACCATATATTTT

CDR3 length: 13
D gene: TRBD1
clone size: NA
J gene: TRBJ2-1
V gene: TRBV28
CDR3 protein: CASSLGGSNEQFF
CDR3 DNA: TGTGCCAGCAGTCTAGGGGGCTCCAATGAGCAGTTCTTC

CDR3 length: 14
D gene: NA
clone size: NA
J gene: TRBJ1-1
V gene: TRBV6-2/TRBV6-3
CDR3 protein: CASSLFTGSTEAFF
CDR3 DNA: TGTGCCAGCAGTTTATTCACAGGGAGCACTGAAGCTTTCTTT

CDR3 length: 13
D gene: NA
clone size: NA
J gene: TRBJ1-5
V gene: TRBV24-1
CDR3 protein: CATQGGNNQPQHF
CDR3 DNA: TGTGCCACCCAAGGAGGGAACAATCAGCCCCAGCATTTT

CDR3 length: 14
D gene: TRBD2
clone size: NA
J gene: TRBJ2-4
V gene: TRBV5-1
CDR3 protein: CASSSGLVKNIQYF
CDR3 DNA: TGCGCCAGCAGCTCCGGACTAGTCAAAAACATTCAGTACTTC

CDR3 length: 16
D gene: TRBD2
clone size: NA
J gene: TRBJ2-7
V gene: TRBV7-2
CDR3 protein: CASSLLAVGASYEQYF
CDR3 DNA: TGTGCCAGCAGCCTCCTAGCGGTAGGGGCCTCCTACGAGCAGTACTTC

CDR3 length: 13
D gene: NA
clone size: NA
J gene: TRBJ1-1
V gene: TRBV24-1
CDR3 protein: CATSVGGNTEAFF
CDR3 DNA: TGTGCCACCAGTGTGGGGGGAAACACTGAAGCTTTCTTT

CDR3 length: 15
D gene: TRBD1
clone size: once
J gene: TRBJ1-5
V gene: TRBV15
CDR3 protein: CATSRGGQGPQPQHF
CDR3 DNA: TGTGCCACCAGCAGAGGGGGACAGGGACCACAGCCCCAGCATTTT

CDR3 length: 14
D gene: TRBD1
clone size: NA
J gene: TRBJ1-5
V gene: TRBV6-5
CDR3 protein: CASSSLTGTQPQHF
CDR3 DNA: TGTGCCAGCAGCTCCCTGACAGGGACTCAGCCCCAGCATTTT

CDR3 length: 18
D gene: NA
clone size: NA
J gene: TRBJ1-2
V gene: TRBV7-2
CDR3 protein: CASTTNPRGLGAADGYTF
CDR3 DNA: TGTGCCAGCACCACCAATCCACGCGGTTTGGGGGCTGCTGATGGCTACACCTTC

CDR3 length: 14
D gene: NA
clone size: NA
J gene: TRBJ1-2
V gene: TRBV5-1
CDR3 protein: CASSISGTNYGYTF
CDR3 DNA: TGCGCCAGCAGCATTTCCGGGACAAATTATGGCTACACCTTC

CDR3 length: 15
D gene: NA
clone size: NA
J gene: TRBJ1-2
V gene: TRBV7-9
CDR3 protein: CASSLAGAELYGYTF
CDR3 DNA: TGTGCCAGCAGCTTAGCGGGGGCGGAATTATATGGCTACACCTTC

CDR3 length: 17
D gene: NA
clone size: NA
J gene: TRBJ1-5
V gene: TRBV6-1
CDR3 protein: CASSDDLSREVSQPQHF
CDR3 DNA: TGTGCCAGCAGTGACGACCTTAGCCGCGAGGTTAGCCAGCCCCAGCATTTT

CDR3 length: 15
D gene: TRBD1
clone size: once
J gene: TRBJ2-1
V gene: TRBV6-5
CDR3 protein: CASSLQGANYNEQFF
CDR3 DNA: TGTGCCAGCAGTTTACAGGGGGCGAACTACAATGAGCAGTTCTTC

CDR3 length: 15
D gene: TRBD1
clone size: NA
J gene: TRBJ2-3
V gene: TRBV6-2/TRBV6-3
CDR3 protein: CASSPDRLGTDTQYF
CDR3 DNA: TGTGCCAGCAGTCCGGACAGGTTGGGCACAGATACGCAGTATTTT

CDR3 length: 13
D gene: NA
clone size: NA
J gene: TRBJ1-4
V gene: TRBV6-2/TRBV6-3
CDR3 protein: CASSDYRVEKLFF
CDR3 DNA: TGTGCCAGCAGCGACTACAGGGTGGAAAAACTGTTTTTT

CDR3 length: 15
D gene: TRBD1
clone size: once
J gene: TRBJ1-4
V gene: TRBV9
CDR3 protein: CASSVVGTGSEKLFF
CDR3 DNA: TGTGCCAGCAGCGTAGTAGGGACAGGGTCGGAAAAACTGTTTTTT

CDR3 length: 15
D gene: TRBD1
clone size: few
J gene: TRBJ1-2
V gene: TRBV5-8
CDR3 protein: CASSFSLAGGYGYTF
CDR3 DNA: TGTGCCAGCAGCTTCTCGTTGGCAGGGGGGTATGGCTACACCTTC

CDR3 length: 12
D gene: NA
clone size: NA
J gene: TRBJ1-1
V gene: TRBV30
CDR3 protein: CAWMSVNTEAFF
CDR3 DNA: TGTGCCTGGATGAGTGTGAACACTGAAGCTTTCTTT

CDR3 length: 13
D gene: TRBD1
clone size: once
J gene: TRBJ2-5
V gene: TRBV18
CDR3 protein: CASSPDREGSQYF
CDR3 DNA: TGTGCCAGCTCACCGGACAGGGAAGGGTCCCAGTACTTC

CDR3 length: 13
D gene: TRBD1
clone size: once
J gene: TRBJ1-1
V gene: TRBV28
CDR3 protein: CASSYRGRAEAFF
CDR3 DNA: TGTGCCAGCAGTTACAGGGGGAGGGCTGAAGCTTTCTTT

CDR3 length: 14
D gene: NA
clone size: NA
J gene: TRBJ2-7
V gene: TRBV19
CDR3 protein: CASSTGLGAYEQYF
CDR3 DNA: TGTGCCAGTAGTACCGGATTGGGAGCCTACGAGCAGTACTTC

CDR3 length: 16
D gene: NA
clone size: NA
J gene: TRBJ2-5
V gene: TRBV5-1
CDR3 protein: CASSLGPLALAETQYF
CDR3 DNA: TGCGCCAGCAGCTTGGGCCCCTTAGCCCTTGCGGAGACCCAGTACTTC

CDR3 length: 13
D gene: NA
clone size: NA
J gene: TRBJ1-1
V gene: TRBV7-9
CDR3 protein: CASSNPGTYEAFF
CDR3 DNA: TGTGCCAGCAGCAATCCCGGGACATATGAAGCTTTCTTT

CDR3 length: 15
D gene: NA
clone size: NA
J gene: TRBJ2-7
V gene: TRBV2
CDR3 protein: CASSRPSSDPYEQYF
CDR3 DNA: TGTGCCAGCAGTCGTCCCTCTAGCGACCCCTACGAGCAGTACTTC

CDR3 length: 12
D gene: TRBD1
clone size: NA
J gene: TRBJ2-4
V gene: TRBV29-1
CDR3 protein: CSGVDRGDIQYF
CDR3 DNA: TGCAGCGGGGTTGACAGGGGGGACATTCAGTACTTC

CDR3 length: 16
D gene: NA
clone size: NA
J gene: TRBJ2-7
V gene: TRBV6-2/TRBV6-3
CDR3 protein: CASSYDPGRSSYEQYF
CDR3 DNA: TGTGCCAGCAGTTACGATCCAGGGCGGAGCTCCTACGAGCAGTACTTC

CDR3 length: 16
D gene: NA
clone size: NA
J gene: TRBJ1-5
V gene: TRBV6-1
CDR3 protein: CASSENGRGGPQPQHF
CDR3 DNA: TGTGCCAGCAGTGAAAACGGCAGGGGTGGACCTCAGCCCCAGCATTTT

CDR3 length: 18
D gene: TRBD1
clone size: NA
J gene: TRBJ2-6
V gene: TRBV6-1
CDR3 protein: CASSGAQGAVSGANVLTF
CDR3 DNA: TGTGCCAGCAGTGGAGCTCAGGGGGCTGTCTCTGGGGCCAACGTCCTGACTTTC

CDR3 length: 17
D gene: TRBD1
clone size: NA
J gene: TRBJ1-2
V gene: TRBV11-2
CDR3 protein: CASSLDVSVAGGFGYTF
CDR3 DNA: TGTGCCAGCAGCTTAGACGTGAGCGTGGCAGGGGGTTTTGGCTACACCTTC

CDR3 length: 16
D gene: TRBD2
clone size: NA
J gene: TRBJ2-1
V gene: TRBV11-3
CDR3 protein: CASSLDVAGGRNEQFF
CDR3 DNA: TGTGCCAGCAGCTTAGATGTAGCGGGGGGCCGGAATGAGCAGTTCTTC

CDR3 length: 16
D gene: TRBD1
clone size: NA
J gene: TRBJ1-2
V gene: TRBV2
CDR3 protein: CASNGQAHPNNYGYTF
CDR3 DNA: TGTGCCAGCAACGGACAGGCCCATCCTAATAACTATGGCTACACCTTC

CDR3 length: 13
D gene: TRBD1
clone size: NA
J gene: TRBJ1-2
V gene: TRBV2
CDR3 protein: CASGTVSNYGYTF
CDR3 DNA: TGTGCCAGTGGGACAGTCTCTAACTATGGCTACACCTTC

CDR3 length: 14
D gene: NA
clone size: NA
J gene: TRBJ2-7
V gene: TRBV7-9
CDR3 protein: CASSLVGQFSEQYF
CDR3 DNA: TGTGCCAGCAGCTTGGTTGGACAGTTCAGCGAGCAGTACTTC

CDR3 length: 16
D gene: TRBD1
clone size: NA
J gene: TRBJ1-4
V gene: TRBV4-3
CDR3 protein: CASSQDGDRGNEKLFF
CDR3 DNA: TGCGCCAGCAGCCAAGATGGAGACAGGGGAAATGAAAAACTGTTTTTT

CDR3 length: 16
D gene: TRBD1
clone size: NA
J gene: TRBJ2-7
V gene: TRBV11-2
CDR3 protein: CASSPYKGQGAYEQYF
CDR3 DNA: TGTGCCAGCAGCCCCTACAAGGGACAGGGAGCCTACGAGCAGTACTTC

CDR3 length: 13
D gene: NA
clone size: NA
J gene: TRBJ1-2
V gene: TRBV10-3
CDR3 protein: CAISEWGEGGYTF
CDR3 DNA: TGTGCCATCAGTGAGTGGGGTGAGGGCGGCTACACCTTC

CDR3 length: 14
D gene: NA
clone size: NA
J gene: TRBJ1-2
V gene: TRBV11-1
CDR3 protein: CASSLAEGFYGYTF
CDR3 DNA: TGTGCCAGCAGCTTAGCGGAGGGTTTCTATGGCTACACCTTC

CDR3 length: 14
D gene: TRBD1
clone size: NA
J gene: TRBJ2-7
V gene: TRBV27
CDR3 protein: CASSYYRGGYEQYF
CDR3 DNA: TGTGCCAGCAGTTACTACAGGGGTGGCTACGAGCAGTACTTC

CDR3 length: 14
D gene: NA
clone size: NA
J gene: TRBJ1-2
V gene: TRBV21-1
CDR3 protein: CASTQGGLNYGYTF
CDR3 DNA: TGTGCCAGCACCCAAGGGGGCTTGAACTATGGCTACACCTTC

CDR3 length: 14
D gene: TRBD2
clone size: NA
J gene: TRBJ2-1
V gene: TRBV28
CDR3 protein: CASSSLAGEYEQFF
CDR3 DNA: TGTGCCAGCAGTTCTCTAGCGGGAGAATATGAGCAGTTCTTC

CDR3 length: 11
D gene: NA
clone size: NA
J gene: TRBJ2-7
V gene: TRBV5-5
CDR3 protein: CASSHSYEQYF
CDR3 DNA: TGTGCCAGCAGCCACTCCTACGAGCAGTACTTC

CDR3 length: 14
D gene: NA
clone size: NA
J gene: TRBJ2-5
V gene: TRBV3-1/TRBV3-2
CDR3 protein: CASSQERGQETQYF
CDR3 DNA: TGTGCCAGCAGCCAAGAACGGGGGCAAGAGACCCAGTACTTC